This TCR beta chain is from a study of T cell responses to AZD1222 COVID-19 vaccine. Study conclusions and caveats: Researchers took repertoire samples only after the peak T cell response had come. Dominant CD4 TCR responses targeted spike regions 160-218 and 743-854.

To note about this clone: The antigen is unknown.

The germline V gene encodes CDR1 ENHRY and CDR2 SYGVKD. The CDR3 totals 13 residues. V shed 6 bases, J shed 7 bases, and the junction held 6 bases outside the gene matches. The table came from immunoSEQ multiplex PCR; TCRdb's copy has only in-frame clones and leaves some out. This table has 150,000 to 200,000 clones, around nine tenths appearing once. The specimen comprised peripheral blood, sampled 28 days after the second dose of the MenACWY control vaccine. This clonotype was sampled from an adult who received the MenACWY meningococcal vaccine as a control. This chain joins TRBV10-3 and TRBJ1-5, with TRBD1 identical over 7 bases. CDR3: CAISGQALQPQHF. CDR3 in DNA: TGTGCCATCAGCGGACAGGCCCTCCAGCCCCAGCATTTT.